The T cell receptor beta chain described here comes from a study of Ad26.COV2.S vaccination and SARS-CoV-2 variants. About the study: Once or twice, 56 days apart, Ad26.COV2.S was delivered intramuscularly. General study results and limits: Spike-specific TCR breadth was greater in vaccine than placebo recipients.

Data came from immunoSEQ multiplex PCR; TCRdb stores just in-frame clones and leaves some out. The data contain more than 400,000 clones, 80% to 95% of them singletons. This clone was seen just once. Its antigen is undetermined. Treatment noted: roughly 20 received Ad26.COV2.S at low or high dose, single or two shots; 5 received placebo; per-sample allocation not given. Collection of the samples took place on day 63 after the first injection of vaccine or placebo. Boston provided a donor who was an adult aged 18-55 years. CDR1 is MNHEY, CDR2 SVGEGT, per germline. The CDR3 spans 15 residues. The V segment lost 6 bases and the J segment 2 bases; nucleotides outside the gene matches: 10.

The sequenced sample was peripheral blood, obtained in a trial of Ad26.COV2.S vaccine versus placebo. The chain employs TRBV6-2 or TRBV6-3 and TRBJ2-7; 7 positions agree with TRBD1. The receptor's source is a person between 18 and 60 years old who received the Ad26.COV2.S COVID-19 vaccine or a placebo. The CDR3 DNA follows: TGTGCCAGCAGCCGAGGACAGGAGGACCCCTACGAGCAGTACTTC. Its protein is CASSRGQEDPYEQYF.